The present entry profiles one T cell receptor beta chain with its context. Its antigen is undetermined. The investigators reverse transcribed all of the isolated RNA, so they sequenced expressed TCRB transcripts. Sequencing used immunoSEQ multiplex PCR; TCRdb keeps in-frame clones, though not all of them. The sample comprises around 260,000 clones, approximately 25% of which are singletons, and 0.012% rests with the top ten. About 120 mL of blood, on average, came from one heparinised draw per donor. Naive, central memory, regulatory and stem cell-like memory cells within the CD4+ compartment were sorted using CD45RO/CCR7/CD25/CD127/CD95/CD27. This sample stems from a study of beta chain features in type 1 diabetes. Study-wide points: Patients' naive, central memory and regulatory TCRB repertoires appeared more alike than those of healthy donors. Moderately but significantly shorter TCRB CDR3s were found in Type 1 diabetes patients in all four CD4+ subsets. In patients and controls equally, PCR might favor templates that are shorter.

Material: naive CD4+ T cells from blood. The TCR sequence derives from a woman in her twenties or thirties with type 1 diabetes.

This CDR3 is CASSPLSISADTQYF. The CDR3 bases are TGTGCCAGCAGCCCCCTGTCGATTAGCGCAGATACGCAGTATTTT. This chain uses TRBV5-4 with TRBJ2-3, with a possible D match to TRBD2 (5 bases). This CDR3 region has 15 residues. The germline CDR1 and CDR2 sequences are SGHNT and YYREEE (reference sequence). Trimming cost V 4 bases and J 4 bases, with 16 bases left between them. The whole variable domain, remainder taken from reference TRBV5-4 and TRBJ2-3, is ETGVTQSPTHLIKTRGQQVTLRCSSQSGHNTVSWYQQALGQGPQFIFQYYREEENGRGNFPPRFSGLQFPNYSSELNVNALELDDSALYLCASSPLSISADTQYFGPGTRLTVL.